This T cell receptor beta chain was identified in a study of blood T cell repertoires in COVID-19. V was clipped by 0 bases and J by 1 base, with 14 bases between them. The CDR3 spans 17 residues. Looked up from germline, CDR1 is LGHDT and CDR2 is YNNKEL (reference sequence). Per the study methods: It was from reference gene primer amplification that nucleated cell counts were estimated. This table comes from immunoSEQ multiplex PCR, and its TCRdb copy is limited to in-frame clones, with some not included. The DNA was the basis for D and trimming; V, J and clone size are from that table. The sample lists approximately 100,000 clones; 85% to 90% were seen once.

The chain links TRBV3-1 (or the pseudogene TRBV3-2) to TRBJ2-3, with D perhaps TRBD2 (6 bases). Sequenced sample: peripheral blood. The receptor's source is an elderly woman with active COVID-19. In DNA, the CDR3 is TGTGCCAGCAGCCAAGATCTCGACCCGGGGGGCACAGATACGCAGTATTTT. It yields the protein CASSQDLDPGGTDTQYF.